The 14 T cell receptor beta chains below all came from one sample that was sequenced in a study of blood T cell repertoires in COVID-19. Profiling relied on immunoSEQ multiplex PCR, and the TCRdb table lists in-frame clones only, not all of them. This table holds roughly 200,000 clones, approximately 85% found once. Input material: peripheral blood. These receptors all stem from a woman aged 80 or older with acute or convalescent COVID-19.

The chain has TRBV20-1 and TRBJ1-5; 8 bases match TRBD1. This CDR3 is built from 16 residues. Germline-derived CDR1 and CDR2 are DFQATT and SNEGSKA (reference sequence). The ends lost 3 bases at V and 3 bases at J; junction bases unmatched: 10. CDR3 DNA sequence: TGCAGTGCTAGTAGGCCGCTGGACAGGGACAATCAGCCCCAGCATTTT. This sequence encodes CSASRPLDRDNQPQHF.

In its sample, this clone was seen a few times. The chain uses TRBV15 and TRBJ2-7; D may be TRBD1 (6 bases). Germline values: CDR1 LNHNV, CDR2 YYDKDF (reference sequence). The CDR3 is 15 amino acids. With 3 bases removed from V and 4 bases from J, the gap between germline ends came to 16 bases. In nucleotides, the CDR3 is TGTGCCACCAGCAGTCCCAGGGGAATGGCTTACGAGCAGTACTTC. Residues: CATSSPRGMAYEQYF.

CDR3: CASSPGSSYNEQFF. The CDR3 DNA reads as TGTGCCAGCAGTCCGGGGAGCTCCTACAATGAGCAGTTCTTC. The chain has TRBV2 and TRBJ2-1; perhaps TRBD2 as D (5 bases). The V gene's germline CDR1 is SNHLY and CDR2 FYNNEI. CDR3 size: 14 residues. V lost 5 bases, J lost 0 bases, and 8 bases lay in between. Based on the CDR3 plus reference TRBV2 and TRBJ2-1, the full variable domain is EPEVTQTPSHQVTQMGQEVILRCVPISNHLYFYWYRQILGQKVEFLVSFYNNEISEKSEIFDDQFSVERPDGSNFTLKIRSTKLEDSAMYFCASSPGSSYNEQFFGPGTRLTVL.

This clone was seen once. The CDR3 region has the DNA TGTGCCAGCAGTTCAGCCGGGACAGGGGTCGGAAACACCATATATTTT. It encodes CASSSAGTGVGNTIYF. The rearrangement links TRBV28 to TRBJ1-3; 10 bases map to TRBD1. The V gene end was trimmed by 4 bases and the J gene end by 4 bases; junction bases not matched to a gene: 7. The CDR3 runs to 16 residues. The germline V gene has CDR1 MDHEN and CDR2 SYDVKM.

This CDR3 reads CASSQVGRRGEQYF. CDR3 in DNA: TGTGCCAGCAGCCAAGTAGGCAGGCGTGGCGAGCAGTACTTC. V usage is TRBV3-1 (or the pseudogene TRBV3-2) and J usage is TRBJ2-7; D uncertain. Germline CDR1 LGHDT, CDR2 YNNKEL (reference sequence). This CDR3 has 14 residues. Trimming shortened V by 1 base and J by 6 bases, and 13 bases separated the two germline ends.

This chain joins TRBV6-5 and TRBJ2-1; 7 bases line up with TRBD2. CDR3 length equals 14 residues. V lost 6 bases to trimming and J lost 5 bases; unmatched junction nucleotides: 7. In germline, CDR1 is MNHEY, CDR2 SVGAGI. CDR3 in DNA: TGTGCCAGCAGCCTCGGGACTACCAACAATGAGCAGTTCTTC. This gives the protein CASSLGTTNNEQFF.

The chain recombines TRBV4-3 with TRBJ2-1, with TRBD1 matching over 9 bases. The CDR3 totals 18 residues. With 3 bases clipped from V and 2 bases from J, the junction kept 11 bases outside the gene matches. Germline assignment: CDR1 LGHNA and CDR2 YSLEER. The chain's CDR3 is CASSHPQKTGGPYNEQFF. In DNA, the CDR3 is TGCGCCAGCAGCCATCCCCAGAAGACAGGGGGGCCCTACAATGAGCAGTTCTTC.

This chain links TRBV7-8 with TRBJ2-7, with D possibly matching TRBD2 (6 bases). The CDR3 runs to 14 residues. Per the germline V gene, CDR1 is SGHVS and CDR2 is FQNEAQ. V was cut by 4 bases and J by 0 bases, with 10 bases left in between. The DNA of the CDR3 is TGTGCCAGCAGCTCACCGGGACTCTCCTACGAGCAGTACTTC. It codes for CASSSPGLSYEQYF.

This chain joins TRBV5-1 and TRBJ2-7, with 7 positions matching TRBD1. CDR3 length equals 16 residues. The ends lost 4 bases at V and 3 bases at J; junction bases unmatched: 13. Germline CDR1 reads SGHRS; CDR2 reads YFSETQ. In DNA, the CDR3 is TGCGCCAGCAGCGGAGGACAGGTTGGTGCCTTCTACGAGCAGTACTTC. This encodes CASSGGQVGAFYEQYF.

The rearrangement uses TRBV11-2 and TRBJ2-7; D ambiguous. Germline V lookup: CDR1 SGHAT, CDR2 FQNNGV. The V gene lost 1 base and the J gene lost 3 bases, with 4 bases spanning the gap. This CDR3 contains 12 residues. The CDR3 sequence is CASSLGIYEQYF. The CDR3 region has the DNA TGTGCCAGCAGCTTAGGTATCTACGAGCAGTACTTC.

This sequence joins TRBV15 and TRBJ2-5, with 7 bases identical to TRBD2. Germline loops: CDR1 LNHNV, CDR2 YYDKDF (reference sequence). V was pared by 8 bases and J by 5 bases, with 8 bases of the junction left unmatched. The CDR3 extends over 13 amino acids. DNA of the CDR3: TGTGCCACCGGGAGGGCCATACGCGAGACCCAGTACTTC. Amino acids: CATGRAIRETQYF.

The J gene is TRBJ1-1, the V gene TRBV28; 9 positions agree with TRBD1. This CDR3 spans 13 amino acids. Germline V gives CDR1 MDHEN, CDR2 SYDVKM. Unmatched junction bases numbered 3, after V lost 6 bases and J lost 4 bases. The CDR3 protein is CASRGDRATEAFF. For the CDR3, the DNA is TGTGCCAGCAGGGGGGACAGGGCCACTGAAGCTTTCTTT.

Only a few counts were recorded for this clone. The V gene is TRBV6-6, the J gene TRBJ2-7; the match to TRBD2 covers 8 bases. Germline V gives CDR1 MNHNY, CDR2 SVGAGI (reference sequence). This CDR3 has 15 residues. V gave up 2 bases and J gave up 4 bases; unmatched junction bases: 7. The CDR3 loop reads CASSYPSGSIYEQYF. The CDR3 coding sequence is TGTGCCAGCAGTTACCCAAGCGGGAGTATTTACGAGCAGTACTTC.

The chain couples TRBV18 to TRBJ2-7; 7 nucleotides line up with TRBD1. J lost 3 bases, V lost 0 bases, and 2 bases had no gene match. This CDR3 has 14 amino acids. The germline gives CDR1 KGHSH, CDR2 LQKENI. The CDR3 coding sequence is TGTGCCAGCTCACCACCGACAGGGTTCTACGAGCAGTACTTC. It yields the protein CASSPPTGFYEQYF.